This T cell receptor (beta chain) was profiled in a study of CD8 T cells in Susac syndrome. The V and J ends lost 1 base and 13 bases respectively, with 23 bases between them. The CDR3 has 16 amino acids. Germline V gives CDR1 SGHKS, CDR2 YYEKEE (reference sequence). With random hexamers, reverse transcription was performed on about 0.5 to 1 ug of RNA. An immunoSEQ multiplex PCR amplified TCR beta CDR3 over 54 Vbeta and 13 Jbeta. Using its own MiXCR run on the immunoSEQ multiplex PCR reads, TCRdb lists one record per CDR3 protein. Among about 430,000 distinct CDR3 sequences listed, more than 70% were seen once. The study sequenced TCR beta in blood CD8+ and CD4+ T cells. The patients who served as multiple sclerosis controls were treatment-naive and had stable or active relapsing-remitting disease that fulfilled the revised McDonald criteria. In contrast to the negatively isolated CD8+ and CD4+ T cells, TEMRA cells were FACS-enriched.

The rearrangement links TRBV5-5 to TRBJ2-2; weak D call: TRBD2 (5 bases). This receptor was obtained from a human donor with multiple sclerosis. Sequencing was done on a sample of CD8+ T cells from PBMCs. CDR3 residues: CASSLLPYQVPSGLFF. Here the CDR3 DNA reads TGTGCCAGCAGCTTGCTTCCGTATCAGGTTCCAAGCGGGCTGTTTTTT.